These T cell receptor beta chains were read from a single sample in a study of identical twins. Each CDR3 protein gets one entry after TCRdb re-called the 5' RACE reads with MiXCR. The sample lists around 490,000 distinct CDR3 sequences, 14% occurring once. The sample was also linked to a second study, of yellow fever vaccine responses in identical twins.

The sequencing input was CD4+ T cells sorted from blood. All receptors derive from a woman aged 18-29 years in good health. The CDR3 runs from the conserved cysteine through the conserved F or W.

>TRBV2
CATGTSGASTDTQYF
>TRBV5-5
CASSVTSGRSADTQYF
>TRBV4-2
CASSQGSAGGLADTQYF
>TRBV12-3/TRBV12-4
CASSLLGGRQPQHF
>TRBV30
CAWSSRTGIYGYTF
>TRBV10-3
CAIQGGSTDTQYF
>TRBV5-1
CASSPYRGVNTEAFF
>TRBV7-2
CASSLARTADNYGYTF
>TRBV20-1
CSARVPGTGNEQFF
>TRBV5-1
CASSEGTGRLDQYF
>TRBV20-1
CRGVESSYNEQFF
>TRBV12-3/TRBV12-4
CASSFTRDSNQPQHF
>TRBV12-3/TRBV12-4
CASKRMGPYEQYF
>TRBV7-8
CASSNTRPYEQYF
>TRBV19
CASSRTLESWAGELFF
>TRBV27
CASSDPGTVNYGYTF
>TRBV28
CASSFESLYTDTQYF
>TRBV5-1
CASSLGLDSYEQYF
>TRBV7-2
CASRSFAHTGELFF
>TRBV2
CASSEAVSGELFF
>TRBV3-1
CASSTADWINEQFF
>TRBV7-8
CASSLVLAGVVDYNEQFF
>TRBV11-2
CASSSPVGSAYTSTDTQYF
>TRBV7-8
CASLAGGRVDSYEQYF
>TRBV29-1
CSVVPEGGGESYEQYF
>TRBV7-9
CASSPRLAGVYNEQFF
>TRBV7-2
CASSLVGPFEQYF